This T cell receptor (beta chain) was found in a study of vaccination effects on CD4 cells after COVID-19 (dated by TCRdb to between 2020 and 2023). Regarding the research as a whole: Participants received two doses of either the BNT162b2 or the mRNA-1273 mRNA SARS-CoV-2 vaccine. The Oncomine TCR Beta short-read assay on an Illumina iSeq 100 was used to sequence cultures from other donors in the study. Pre-vaccine samples were collected from a couple of convalescent patients 16 days and one week before the first dose, corresponding to 142 and 148 days after COVID-19 diagnosis. In both COVID-19 convalescent patients and infection-naive vaccine recipients, the study compared SARS-CoV-2 spike-specific CD4+ TCR repertoires from before mRNA vaccination with those from after it. Altogether, around 11 COVID-19 convalescent patients and 4 SARS-CoV-2-naive healthy vaccine recipients made up the full study.

With respect to this clone: This receptor's antigen is unknown. Base-call qualities are not available, and no considerably larger clone is one nucleotide away.

The library was generated by the immunoSEQ multiplex PCR assay. TCR beta CDR3 sequencing was performed on DNA from the cultured, isolated CD4+ T cells. The study's processing was this. Non-productive TCR sequences were removed and reads were trimmed to the CDR3 region, keeping CDR3s of at least 7 amino acids. The MANAFEST web app was used to pick out antigen-specific clonotypes by comparing their expansion in peptide wells with that in reference cultures. Positive clones required FDR<0.05 expansion versus reference and all other wells, odds ratio above 5, and frequency above 0.1% in two replicate wells. Clonotypes significantly expanded in SARS-CoV-2 spike wells and in at least one common cold coronavirus spike condition were defined as cross-reactive. CDR3 similarity was assessed by Levenshtein distance using the stringdist R package, and unrooted trees were constructed with ape in R 3.6.1. TCRdb carries this immuneACCESS record with in-frame sequences only. Its versions omit some clonotypes, under half of them owing to an unresolved V gene in the studies checked, with the rest unexplained. That table supplies the V and J calls and clone size; D and trimming were determined from the DNA. The sample yields 70,000 or so clones; around 70% were counted once. About 4.7% of the sample is held by the ten biggest clonotypes.

The germline V gene provides CDR1 SGHTA and CDR2 FQGTGA. Inclusive of the bounding cysteine and phenylalanine, the CDR3 is 15 residues long. The entry retains the CDR3 DNA only, 45 bases that are in frame from base 1. Trimming leaves V shorter by 0 bases and J shorter by 4 bases, with the junction holding 1 base beyond the gene matches. What the work shows at the level of the full study, not this receptor alone: The study was limited by a small number of convalescent patients, and early post-infection timepoints were lacking. At late post-vaccination timepoints, both infection-induced and vaccine-induced clones showed marked clonal contraction, consistent with waning T cell responses. For convalescent patients, new clones induced by the vaccine made up most of the post-vaccine spike-reactive repertoire, and these new clones were largely distinct from the clones induced by infection.

To identify antigen-specific CD4+ T cell clonotypes by their expansion, the ViraFEST assay first stimulated PBMC with viral peptide pools and then applied TCR sequencing. After about 9 days of culture, CD4+ T cells were isolated with the EasySep CD4+ T cell isolation kit. PCR-confirmed SARS-CoV-2 infection had occurred in convalescent patients between March and December 2020, before the Alpha, Beta and Delta variants emerged in the United States. Each well held two million PBMC cultured in IMDM containing approximately 5% human AB serum, 8.5 to 10 IU/ml IL-2 and gentamicin, along with approximately 10 ug/ml peptides. A peptide pool from HIV-1 Nef was used as the negative control culture condition. On days 3 and 7, half of the culture medium was replaced with fresh IL-2-containing medium. Unless noted otherwise, every peptide stimulation condition was cultured in triplicate wells. Using Ficoll-Paque Plus gradient centrifugation, PBMC were separated from whole blood and then either used fresh or cryopreserved at -140C. The QIAamp micro DNA kit was used to extract genomic DNA from the cultured CD4+ T cells.

Recombination connected TRBV7-3 to TRBJ1-2; 11 of the junction bases match TRBD1. The sample was CD4+ T cells from PBMCs cultured with HIV peptides, taken before COVID-19 vaccination. In light of the paper, this sample's cell subset or site label describes: HIV-1 Nef peptide pool negative control/reference culture. The sequence was obtained from a human donor who had a prior SARS-CoV-2 infection. CDR3 region: CASSLTGQGGYGYTF. The DNA is TGTGCCAGCAGCTTAACGGGACAGGGGGGCTATGGCTACACCTTC.